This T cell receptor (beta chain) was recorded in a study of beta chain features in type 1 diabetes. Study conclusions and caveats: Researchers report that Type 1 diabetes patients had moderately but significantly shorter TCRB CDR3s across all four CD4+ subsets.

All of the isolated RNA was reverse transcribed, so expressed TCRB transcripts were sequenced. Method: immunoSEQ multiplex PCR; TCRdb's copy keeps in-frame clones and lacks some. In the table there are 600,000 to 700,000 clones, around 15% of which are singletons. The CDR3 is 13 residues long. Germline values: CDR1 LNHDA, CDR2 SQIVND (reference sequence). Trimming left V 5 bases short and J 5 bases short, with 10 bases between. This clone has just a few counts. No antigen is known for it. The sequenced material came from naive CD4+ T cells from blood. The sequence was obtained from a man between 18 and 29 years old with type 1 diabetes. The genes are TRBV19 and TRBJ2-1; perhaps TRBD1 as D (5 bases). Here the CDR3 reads CASSGETDNEQFF. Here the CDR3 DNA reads TGTGCCAGTAGTGGAGAGACAGACAATGAGCAGTTCTTC.